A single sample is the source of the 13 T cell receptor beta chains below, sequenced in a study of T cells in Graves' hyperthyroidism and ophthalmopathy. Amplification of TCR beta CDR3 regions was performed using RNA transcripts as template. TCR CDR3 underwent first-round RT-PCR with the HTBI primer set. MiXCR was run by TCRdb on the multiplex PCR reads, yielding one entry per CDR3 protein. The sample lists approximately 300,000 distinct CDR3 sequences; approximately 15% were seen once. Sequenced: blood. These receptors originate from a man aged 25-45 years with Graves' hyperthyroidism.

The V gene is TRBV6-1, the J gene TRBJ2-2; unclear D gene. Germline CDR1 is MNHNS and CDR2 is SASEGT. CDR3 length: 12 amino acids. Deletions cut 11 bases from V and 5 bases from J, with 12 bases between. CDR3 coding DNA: TGTGCCTGCCTACCGCTTACCGGGGAGCTGTTTTTT. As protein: CACLPLTGELFF.

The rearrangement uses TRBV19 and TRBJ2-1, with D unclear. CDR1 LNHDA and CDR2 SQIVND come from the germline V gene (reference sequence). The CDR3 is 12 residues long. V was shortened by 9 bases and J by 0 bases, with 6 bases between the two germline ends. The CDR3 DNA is TGTGCCAGATTGGGCTCCTACAATGAGCAGTTCTTC. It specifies CARLGSYNEQFF.

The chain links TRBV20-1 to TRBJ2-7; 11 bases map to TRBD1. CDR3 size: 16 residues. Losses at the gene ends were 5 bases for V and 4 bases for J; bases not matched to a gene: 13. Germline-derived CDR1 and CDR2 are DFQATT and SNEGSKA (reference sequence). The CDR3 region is CSAPGQGGLSAYEQYF. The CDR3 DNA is TGCAGTGCTCCGGGACAGGGGGGATTGAGCGCTTACGAGCAGTACTTC.

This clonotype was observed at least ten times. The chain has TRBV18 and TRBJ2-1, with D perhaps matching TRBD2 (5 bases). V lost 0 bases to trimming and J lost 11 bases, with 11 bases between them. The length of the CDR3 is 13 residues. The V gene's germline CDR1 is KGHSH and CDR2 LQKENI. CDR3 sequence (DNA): TGTGCCAGCTCACCACCGGGGAGTTCCAAGCAGTTCTTC. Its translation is CASSPPGSSKQFF.

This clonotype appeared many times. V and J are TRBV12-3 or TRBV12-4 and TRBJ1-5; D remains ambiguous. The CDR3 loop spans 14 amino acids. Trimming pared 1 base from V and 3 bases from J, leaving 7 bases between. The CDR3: CASSLGTVNQPQHF. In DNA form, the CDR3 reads TGTGCCAGCAGTTTAGGAACAGTCAATCAGCCCCAGCATTTT.

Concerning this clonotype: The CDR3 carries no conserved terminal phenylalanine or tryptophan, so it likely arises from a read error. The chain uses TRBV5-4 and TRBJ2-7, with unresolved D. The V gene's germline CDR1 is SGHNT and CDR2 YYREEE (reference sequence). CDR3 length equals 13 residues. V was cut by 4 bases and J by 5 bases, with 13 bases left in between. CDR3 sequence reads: CASSPGLGNEQYS. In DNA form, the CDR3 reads TGTGCCAGCAGCCCTGGTCTGGGAAACGAGCAGTACTCC.

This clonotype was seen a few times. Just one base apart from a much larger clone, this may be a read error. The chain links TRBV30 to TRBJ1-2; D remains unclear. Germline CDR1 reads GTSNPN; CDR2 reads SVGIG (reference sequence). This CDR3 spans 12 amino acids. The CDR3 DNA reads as TGTGCCTGGAGGGAAGAAGACTATGGCTACATCTTC. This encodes CAWREEDYGYIF.

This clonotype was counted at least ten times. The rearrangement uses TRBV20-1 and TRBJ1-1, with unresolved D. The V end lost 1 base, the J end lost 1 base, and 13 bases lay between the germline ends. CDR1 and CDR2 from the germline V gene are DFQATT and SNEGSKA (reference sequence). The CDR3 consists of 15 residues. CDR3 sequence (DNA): TGCAGTGCTAGAGGCCCAGCACCCCGGAACACTGAAGCTTTCTTT. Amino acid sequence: CSARGPAPRNTEAFF.

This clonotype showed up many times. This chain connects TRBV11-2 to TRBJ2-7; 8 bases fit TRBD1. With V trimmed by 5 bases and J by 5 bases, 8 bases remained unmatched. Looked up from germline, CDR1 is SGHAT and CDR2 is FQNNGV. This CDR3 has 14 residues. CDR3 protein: CASSPWTGTHEQYF. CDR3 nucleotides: TGTGCCAGCAGCCCCTGGACAGGGACCCACGAGCAGTACTTC. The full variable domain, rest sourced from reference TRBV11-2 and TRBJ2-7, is EAGVAQSPRYKIIEKRQSVAFWCNPISGHATLYWYQQILGQGPKLLIQFQNNGVVDDSQLPKDRFSAERLKGVDSTLKIQPAKLEDSAVYLCASSPWTGTHEQYFGPGTRLTVT.

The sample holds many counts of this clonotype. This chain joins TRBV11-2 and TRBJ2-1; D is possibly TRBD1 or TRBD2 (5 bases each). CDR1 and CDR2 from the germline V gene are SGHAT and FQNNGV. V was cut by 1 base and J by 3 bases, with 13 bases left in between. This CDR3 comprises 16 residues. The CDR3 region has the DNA TGTGCCAGCAGCTTAGGCGCAGGGAGCCGCTACAATGAGCAGTTCTTC. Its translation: CASSLGAGSRYNEQFF.

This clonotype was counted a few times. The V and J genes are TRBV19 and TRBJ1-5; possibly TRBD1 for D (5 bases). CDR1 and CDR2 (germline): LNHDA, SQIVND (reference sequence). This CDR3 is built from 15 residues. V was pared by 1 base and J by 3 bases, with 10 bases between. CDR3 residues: CASSIAGPANQPQHF. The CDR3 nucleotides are TGTGCCAGTAGTATAGCAGGGCCCGCCAATCAGCCCCAGCATTTT.

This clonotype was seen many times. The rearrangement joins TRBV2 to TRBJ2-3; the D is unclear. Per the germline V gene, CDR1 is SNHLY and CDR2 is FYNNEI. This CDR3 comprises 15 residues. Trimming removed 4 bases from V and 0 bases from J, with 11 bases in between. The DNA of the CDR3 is TGTGCCAGCAGTGCTCTGGCGCCGAGCACAGATACGCAGTATTTT. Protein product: CASSALAPSTDTQYF.

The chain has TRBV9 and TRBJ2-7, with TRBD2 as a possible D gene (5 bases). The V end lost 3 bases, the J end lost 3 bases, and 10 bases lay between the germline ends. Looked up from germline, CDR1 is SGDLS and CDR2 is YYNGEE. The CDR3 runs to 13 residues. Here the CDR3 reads CASSAGFGYEQYF. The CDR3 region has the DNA TGTGCCAGCAGCGCGGGGTTCGGCTACGAGCAGTACTTC.